This T cell receptor (beta chain) was obtained from a study of blood T cell repertoires in COVID-19. Study information: Material from acute and convalescent COVID-19 was sourced from the United States, Italy and Spain. T cells, B-cell-depleted T cells, or PBMCs provided the cDNA or gDNA that served as material.

Original processing methods: Amplifying reference gene primers gave estimates of nucleated cell counts. Sequencing used immunoSEQ multiplex PCR; TCRdb keeps in-frame clones, though not all of them. For V, J and clone size, that table is used; D and trimming come from the DNA. The table lists around 200,000 clones, 70% to 90% of them singletons. This clone was picked up a small number of times. Germline V gene sequence: CDR1 MNHEY, CDR2 SVGAGI. V was trimmed by 6 bases and J by 2 bases, leaving 7 bases between them. The CDR3 is 12 residues long. The source of this sequence is a man aged 45-65 years with acute or convalescent COVID-19. The chain combines TRBV6-5 with TRBJ1-1, with D unresolved. Sequencing used peripheral blood. This CDR3 is CASRPENTEAFF. CDR3 sequence (DNA): TGTGCCAGCAGGCCAGAAAACACTGAAGCTTTCTTT.